The 26 T cell receptor beta chains below were found in one sample sequenced in a study of T cells after yellow fever vaccination. TCRdb recomputed calls from the 5' RACE reads with MiXCR, one row per CDR3 protein. The table includes hundreds of thousands of distinct CDR3 sequences, 7.5% to 9% detected once. This specimen was PBMCs, taken on the day of the first yellow fever vaccination. The origin of the receptors is a man in his late teens or twenties who received the YFV17D yellow fever vaccine.

Only a few counts were recorded for this clonotype. The V gene is TRBV10-2, the J gene TRBJ2-7; TRBD2 matches 8 bases. The CDR3 is 13 residues long. J gave up 1 base and V 6 bases, and 2 bases lay outside the gene matches. Germline values: CDR1 WSHSY, CDR2 SAAADI. The CDR3 bases are TGCGCCAGCAGGACTAGCGAATCCTACGAGCAGTACTTC. It is translated as CASRTSESYEQYF.

There are many counts of this clonotype. The chain links TRBV5-1 to TRBJ1-1; D remains unclear. The germline V gene has CDR1 SGHRS and CDR2 YFSETQ. V was shortened by 0 bases and J by 2 bases, with 5 bases between the two germline ends. The CDR3 contains 13 residues. CDR3 DNA: TGCGCCAGCAGCTTGGCTTCAAACACTGAAGCTTTCTTT. Protein sequence: CASSLASNTEAFF.

This rearrangement joins TRBV15 to TRBJ2-2, with 7 bases identical to TRBD1. Germline CDR1 LNHNV, CDR2 YYDKDF (reference sequence). The junction had 4 bases not matched to a gene; V was cut back by 0 bases and J by 6 bases. There are 15 residues in the CDR3. The CDR3 region is CATSREDQGAGELFF. DNA of the CDR3: TGTGCCACCAGCAGAGAGGACCAGGGGGCCGGGGAGCTGTTTTTT.

V and J are TRBV6-5 and TRBJ2-7, with a tentative D call TRBD2 (6 bases). Germline values: CDR1 MNHEY, CDR2 SVGAGI. The CDR3 runs 15 residues. The V gene lost 0 bases and the J gene lost 0 bases, with 9 bases spanning the gap. The DNA of the CDR3 is TGTGCCAGCAGTTACTCGGGCGGGGACTCCTACGAGCAGTACTTC. Translated, it gives CASSYSGGDSYEQYF.

Many counts were recorded for this clonotype. This rearrangement joins TRBV20-1 to TRBJ2-5, with 7 positions matching TRBD1. Unmatched junction bases numbered 7, after V lost 6 bases and J lost 3 bases. The CDR3 spans 13 residues. CDR1 is DFQATT, CDR2 SNEGSKA, per germline (reference sequence). As DNA, the CDR3 is TGCAGTGCCCCGACGACAGGGAAAGAGACCCAGTACTTC. This sequence encodes CSAPTTGKETQYF.

This clonotype was counted a few times. This chain uses TRBV14 with TRBJ1-2, with 10 nucleotides matching TRBD1. The length of the CDR3 is 14 residues. V was clipped by 4 bases and J by 6 bases; unmatched bases: 5. CDR1 is SGHDN, CDR2 FVKESK, per germline. The CDR3 protein is CASSPQGTGDGYTF. The CDR3 DNA reads TGTGCCAGCAGCCCACAAGGGACAGGGGATGGCTACACCTTC.

This clonotype occurred many times. The chain carries TRBV7-2 and TRBJ2-6; D ambiguous. The CDR3 has 17 residues. The V and J ends lost 0 bases and 1 base respectively, with 10 bases between them. CDR1 SGHTA and CDR2 FQGNSA come from the germline V gene. CDR3 in DNA: TGTGCCAGCAGCTTAGCGTATTTGAGGTCTGGGGCCAACGTCCTGACTTTC. Amino acids: CASSLAYLRSGANVLTF.

This clonotype came up many times. V and J are TRBV5-1 and TRBJ2-6; D is undetermined. CDR1 SGHRS and CDR2 YFSETQ come from the germline V gene. With 1 base removed from V and 0 bases from J, the gap between germline ends came to 2 bases. There are 14 residues in the CDR3. This CDR3 reads CASSLYSGANVLTF. In DNA, the CDR3 is TGCGCCAGCAGCTTGTACTCTGGGGCCAACGTCCTGACTTTC.

The sample holds a few counts of this clonotype. The chain carries TRBV5-1 and TRBJ2-3; D remains unclear. The CDR3 is made up of 16 amino acids. CDR1 SGHRS and CDR2 YFSETQ come from the germline V gene. Trimming left V 0 bases short and J 2 bases short, with 13 bases between. Written as DNA, the CDR3 is TGCGCCAGCAGCTTGGCATACGAGCTCGTCACAGATACGCAGTATTTT. It is translated as CASSLAYELVTDTQYF.

The genes are TRBV25-1 and TRBJ2-5; tentatively, D is TRBD1 or TRBD2 (5 bases each). Trimming took off 11 bases at V and 5 bases at J, with 21 bases between the two ends. This CDR3 comprises 14 residues. CDR1 and CDR2 (germline): MGHDK, SYGVNS. Written as DNA, the CDR3 is TGTGCCGCCAAAACCCCAGGAGAGGGGGAGACCCAGTACTTC. Translating it yields CAAKTPGEGETQYF.

The CDR3 DNA sequence: TGCGCCAGCAGTGAATCGAGCTCGAATGAAAAACTGTTTTTT. Residues: CASSESSSNEKLFF. V gene TRBV10-1 combines with J gene TRBJ1-4, with unresolved D. Germline V gene data show CDR1 as WNHNN and CDR2 as SYGVQD (reference sequence). V shed 3 bases and J shed 5 bases, with 10 bases lying between them. The CDR3 consists of 14 residues.

This sequence joins TRBV6-5 and TRBJ2-5, with 9 bases fitting TRBD1. CDR1 is MNHEY and CDR2 is SVGAGI in the germline V gene. Losses at the gene ends were 7 bases for V and 2 bases for J; bases not matched to a gene: 8. The CDR3 runs 15 residues. The CDR3 sequence is CASNPPGTGQETQYF. DNA of the CDR3: TGTGCCAGCAATCCACCCGGGACAGGGCAAGAGACCCAGTACTTC.

The chain has TRBV5-4 and TRBJ1-1; TRBD1 matches at 7 bases. Germline loops: CDR1 SGHNT, CDR2 YYREEE (reference sequence). The CDR3 runs to 14 residues. Trimming at V came to 3 bases and at J to 3 bases, leaving 5 bases not matched to a gene. CDR3: CASSSDRADTEAFF. The CDR3 DNA sequence: TGTGCCAGCAGCTCCGACAGGGCAGACACTGAAGCTTTCTTT.

This clonotype has only a few counts. V and J are TRBV4-2 and TRBJ2-2; D is undetermined. Trimming stripped 2 bases from V and 7 bases from J, with 5 bases between. The CDR3 has 12 residues. CDR1 LGHNA and CDR2 YNFKEQ come from the germline V gene. This chain's CDR3 is CASSQTIGELFF. CDR3 nucleotide sequence: TGTGCCAGCAGCCAAACCATCGGGGAGCTGTTTTTT.

The chain is built from TRBV7-3 and TRBJ2-2, with 7 bases identical to TRBD1. The germline gives CDR1 SGHTA, CDR2 FQGTGA. V was clipped by 6 bases and J by 4 bases; unmatched bases: 17. The CDR3 is made up of 18 amino acids. This CDR3 reads CASSSGGRAASITGELFF. The CDR3 region has the DNA TGTGCCAGCAGTTCAGGGGGAAGGGCCGCCTCAATCACCGGGGAGCTGTTTTTT.

This clonotype was counted at least ten times. V usage is TRBV11-2 and J usage is TRBJ2-1; D is undetermined. Per germline, CDR1 SGHAT and CDR2 FQNNGV. Trimming took 8 bases from V and 0 from J, leaving 14 bases between them. The length of the CDR3 is 15 residues. The CDR3 nucleotides are TGTGCCAGCGCCTCTGACCCGTCCTCCTACAATGAGCAGTTCTTC. Protein sequence: CASASDPSSYNEQFF.

Many counts were recorded for this clonotype. The chain combines TRBV12-3 or TRBV12-4 with TRBJ1-2; 7 nucleotides align to TRBD1. The CDR3 covers 14 residues. Trimming took 5 bases from V and 3 from J; bases not matched to a gene: 6. The CDR3: CASSPGQTHYGYTF. The CDR3 region has the DNA TGTGCCAGCAGTCCGGGACAGACACACTATGGCTACACCTTC.

The chain carries TRBV12-3 or TRBV12-4 and TRBJ1-5; D remains unclear. The CDR3 contains 13 residues. V gave up 3 bases and J gave up 2 bases, with 5 bases separating them. CDR3 loop: CASSLERNQPQHF. CDR3 DNA: TGTGCCAGCAGTTTGGAGCGCAATCAGCCCCAGCATTTT.

In its sample, this clonotype was seen a few times. This sequence joins TRBV30 and TRBJ1-1; no clear D. V lost 0 bases, J lost 5 bases, and 13 bases lay in between. There are 14 residues in the CDR3. CDR1 is GTSNPN, CDR2 SVGIG, per germline (reference sequence). The CDR3 region is CAWSVGLRGTEAFF. CDR3 in DNA: TGTGCCTGGAGTGTCGGTCTAAGAGGTACTGAAGCTTTCTTT.

This clonotype was observed at least ten times. The chain is built from TRBV6-5 and TRBJ1-2; D not resolved. Germline CDR1 is MNHEY and CDR2 is SVGAGI. V gave up 0 bases and J gave up 8 bases, with 19 bases separating them. This CDR3 spans 16 amino acids. CDR3 region: CASSYSAPRPGRGYTF. The DNA for the CDR3 is TGTGCCAGCAGTTACTCGGCACCCCGCCCGGGTCGAGGCTACACCTTC.

This sequence joins TRBV12-3 or TRBV12-4 and TRBJ2-2; the match to TRBD1 covers 8 bases. This CDR3 is 16 amino acids long. V gave up 6 bases and J gave up 2 bases; unmatched junction bases: 8. Here the CDR3 reads CASRVYRGSNTGELFF. CDR3 bases: TGTGCCAGCAGGGTTTACAGGGGGAGTAACACCGGGGAGCTGTTTTTT.

This clonotype turned up a few times. V gene TRBV6-5 combines with J gene TRBJ1-2; D not resolved. The germline V gene encodes CDR1 MNHEY and CDR2 SVGAGI. The CDR3 runs to 15 residues. The V gene lost 0 bases and the J gene lost 4 bases, with 12 bases spanning the gap. In nucleotides, the CDR3 is TGTGCCAGCAGTTACTCGAACCAGGCATCCTATGGCTACACCTTC. Translating it yields CASSYSNQASYGYTF.

This clonotype occurred a few times. The V call is TRBV7-9, the J call TRBJ1-2; TRBD1 agrees at 7 bases. J lost 0 bases, V lost 5 bases, and 6 bases had no gene match. The germline gives CDR1 SEHNR, CDR2 FQNEAQ (reference sequence). The CDR3 extends over 15 amino acids. In DNA, the CDR3 is TGTGCCAGCAGCCTACAGGGGAGCACTAACTATGGCTACACCTTC. Its protein product is CASSLQGSTNYGYTF.

The chain combines TRBV19 with TRBJ2-2, with TRBD1 as a possible D gene (6 bases). The CDR3 totals 15 residues. Germline CDR1 is LNHDA and CDR2 is SQIVND (reference sequence). V lost 3 bases and J lost 5, with 13 bases in between. The CDR3 region has the DNA TGTGCCAGTAGTATTAAGGCAGGGGCAACCGGGGAGCTGTTTTTT. Its translation is CASSIKAGATGELFF.

This clonotype has only a few counts. The chain has TRBV6-2 or TRBV6-3 and TRBJ2-3; no clear D. Deletions cut 3 bases from V and 2 bases from J, with 12 bases between. Germline CDR1 and CDR2: MNHEY and SVGEGT. There are 15 residues in the CDR3. CDR3 nucleotides: TGTGCCAGCAGTTATTATTCCTCTGTCACAGATACGCAGTATTTT. It translates to CASSYYSSVTDTQYF.

V and J are TRBV4-3 and TRBJ1-4; no reliable D call. V was clipped by 4 bases and J by 5 bases, with 14 bases between them. Germline assignment: CDR1 LGHNA and CDR2 YSLEER. This CDR3 has 15 amino acids. The CDR3 region is CASSPHRRPNEKLFF. The CDR3 DNA reads as TGCGCCAGCAGCCCACATAGGAGGCCGAATGAAAAACTGTTTTTT.